This TCR beta chain is from a study of T cells in Graves' hyperthyroidism and ophthalmopathy (dated by TCRdb to about 2019). For the wider study: Peripheral blood samples were taken at the time of initial diagnosis, prior to any treatment. Thyroid tissue and blood T-cell repertoires from more than five Graves' hyperthyroidism patients were also compared in the study. To identify distinguishing TCR V-J signatures, a discovery cohort of 90 to 100 patients was used, comprising roughly 45 with Graves' ophthalmopathy and approximately 58 with stable Graves' hyperthyroidism. The paper describes TCR Vbeta CDR3 sequencing of about 140 peripheral blood samples, made up of some 40 ophthalmopathy patients, more than 70 hyperthyroidism patients and 17 progressor patients. Prospective prediction of ophthalmopathy was tested in an independent validation cohort consisting of 18 to 20 hyperthyroidism patients and around 17 patients who later progressed to ophthalmopathy. Following sampling, methimazole starting at 30 mg daily was given to hyperthyroidism patients, and high-dose intravenous methylprednisolone was given to ophthalmopathy patients. The roughly 91 discovery patients were randomly divided into training and test sets at a 7:3 ratio.

Ophthalmopathy patients had moderately to severely active disease, with a Clinical Activity Score of 3 or more, a NOSPECS grade of 4 or more, and a disease duration of less than 3 months. Patients with uncontrolled infections, other autoimmune diseases, pregnancy or lactation were excluded. Clinical symptoms, serum thyroxine and TRAb, thyroid ultrasound, and orbital computed tomography formed the basis for the diagnoses. PBMCs were separated from around 9.1 ml of fresh peripheral blood using Ficoll-Paque density gradient centrifugation. Total RNA was extracted with Trizol reagent, and quality was checked on an Agilent 2100 Bioanalyzer. On this clonotype itself: Its binding antigen is unknown. Per-nucleotide qualities are absent, and no much larger clonotype sits a single base away.

The TCR beta CDR3 regions were amplified from RNA transcripts. The TCR CDR3 was subjected to a first round of RT-PCR using the HTBI primer set and the Qiagen OneStep RT-PCR kit. Libraries were constructed in a second round of multiplex PCR, after which size selection and purification were performed. Sequencing of the libraries was done on an Illumina HiSeq2000 using paired-end 100 bp reads. Processing in the source paper ran as follows. SOAPnuke was used to process the raw data, with reads discarded if the reads contained adapters or uncalled bases, had a mean Phred below 15, or lacked an exact constant-primer or identifier match. COPE v1.2.5 was used to merge high-quality paired reads, and clonotypes were defined as unique nucleotide sequences. Clonotypes were aligned to IMGT TRBV, TRBD and TRBJ reference segments using MiTCR v1.1. Analysis was restricted to V-J combinations with a frequency above 0.0001, which covered 98% to 99.2% of repertoires. A TCS score was defined as the ratio of F50 (clonal expansion) to E x V (chaos), with BLOSUM62-based TCRdist applied between CDR3 peptides within each V-J. Welch's t-statistics and random forest reduced around 510 V-J features to around 14, which were used in a naive Bayes classifier (R e1071). TCRdb reprocessing: public reads trimmed at Q25 with fastp, clones called with MiXCR, in-frame beta chains kept. Rows are unified per CDR3 protein, each entry keeping the most common DNA and genes. These V and J calls originate from TCRdb's pipeline instead of the authors' own analysis. Within this sample are approximately 300,000 distinct CDR3 sequences, with about 15% of them counted one time only. Less than 70% of the sample lies in the top ten.

Summary of the overall study and its limitations: A model built on a 13 V-J signature distinguished ophthalmopathy from stable hyperthyroidism, reaching 85% to 90% sensitivity and under 84% specificity in cross-validation and 80%/75% in testing. No statistical method was used to fix the sample size in advance, and group allocation was not hidden from the investigators. Blood samples also contained most of the expanded thyroid clonotypes (frequency above 0.001), which suggests that blood repertoires may reflect thyroid immune responses. During validation, the model predicted progression to ophthalmopathy a median of around 6 months ahead of onset, with 60% to 71% sensitivity and 72% to 80% specificity.

From the cysteine through the phenylalanine, the CDR3 covers 14 amino acids. Of all the DNA, just the CDR3 is kept, 42 bases in frame from base 1. CDR1 DFQATT and CDR2 SNEGSKA are derived from the germline V gene (reference sequence). V and J are truncated by 4 bases and 1 base respectively, leaving an intervening sequence of 10 bases. The clonotype was recovered from a woman aged 60-75 years with Graves' ophthalmopathy. The chain is made from TRBV20-1 and TRBJ2-2; D gene: possibly TRBD2, on 5 matching bases. Sequencing was done on a sample of blood. The DNA reads as follows: TGCAGTGCTATAAACGGGAAGAACACCGGGGAGCTGTTTTTT. Translated, this gives CSAINGKNTGELFF.